The T cell receptor beta chain under discussion was sequenced for a study of regulatory T cells. The study's findings and limits: Regulatory T cells showed the strongest V-J pair restriction and V/J gene skewing among patient repertoires. Control CD8+ cells showed a nonsignificant trend toward higher Shannon entropy than patient CD8+ cells.

The PCR used 52 TRBV and 13 TRBJ primers. The table came from immunoSEQ multiplex PCR; TCRdb's copy has only in-frame clones and leaves some out. The sample yields 15,000 to 20,000 clones, roughly 90% seen once. As regards this clone: Its antigen is still unknown.

Patients aged 2 to 39 years had fewer naive and more memory CD4+ and CD8+ T cells. The germline gives CDR1 SGHAT, CDR2 FQNNGV. The CDR3 totals 15 residues. Trimming removed 2 bases from V and 4 bases from J, with 15 bases in between. The sequencing input was CD8+ T cells sorted from blood. The V and J genes are TRBV11-2 and TRBJ2-7; weak D call: TRBD1 (5 bases). This clonotype was sampled from a young adult with CD3G deficiency. The CDR3 spells CASSLWGARRYEQYF. CDR3 DNA sequence: TGTGCCAGCAGCTTATGGGGCGCGCGGCGGTACGAGCAGTACTTC.